These 5 T cell receptor beta chains came from one sample sequenced in a study of cytomegalovirus exposure and HLA in healthy donors. Primers: 60 Vbeta forward and 13 Jbeta reverse. The method was immunoSEQ multiplex PCR; TCRdb's version includes in-frame clones alone and lacks a portion of them. The data contain 35,000 to 55,000 clones, 70% to 85% of them singletons. Sequencing input: PBMCs. The receptors were gathered from a man aged 25 to 45 in good health and CMV-seronegative.

V usage is TRBV15 and J usage is TRBJ1-2, with D uncertain. Germline-derived CDR1 and CDR2 are LNHNV and YYDKDF (reference sequence). This CDR3 has 14 residues. Deletions cut 0 bases from V and 5 bases from J, with 10 bases between. The CDR3 spells CATSRDQVLYGYTF. The CDR3 DNA follows: TGTGCCACCAGCAGAGATCAGGTTTTATATGGCTACACCTTC.

This clone appeared once. In the same sample, other DNA sequences code for this CDR3. This CDR3 reads CASSLHGLRPYNEQFF. As DNA, the CDR3 is TGTGCCAGCAGCTTACATGGACTCCGGCCTTACAATGAGCAGTTCTTC. V usage is TRBV7-2 and J usage is TRBJ2-1; D possibly corresponds to TRBD2 (5 bases). CDR1 SGHTA and CDR2 FQGNSA come from the germline V gene. This CDR3 has 16 amino acids. V was clipped by 2 bases and J by 4 bases, with 15 bases between them. The complete variable domain, with remaining parts taken from reference TRBV7-2 and TRBJ2-1, reads GAGVSQSPSNKVTEKGKDVELRCDPISGHTALYWYRQSLGQGLEFLIYFQGNSAPDKSGLPSDRFSAERTGGSVSTLTIQRTQQEDSAVYLCASSLHGLRPYNEQFFGPGTRLTVL.

The chain combines TRBV7-3 with TRBJ2-7; D gene unclear. Trimming took off 0 bases at V and 0 bases at J, with 15 bases between the two ends. The germline CDR1 and CDR2 sequences are SGHTA and FQGTGA. The CDR3 loop spans 17 amino acids. DNA of the CDR3: TGTGCCAGCAGCTTAACGTGGGCGTACAGCAGCTCCTACGAGCAGTACTTC. This codes for CASSLTWAYSSSYEQYF.

J is TRBJ2-5 and V is TRBV11-2; D perhaps matches TRBD1 (6 bases). V was trimmed by 4 bases and J by 7 bases, leaving 25 bases between them. In germline, CDR1 is SGHAT, CDR2 FQNNGV. The CDR3 has 17 amino acids. This chain's CDR3 is CASSSLGGYTGDRTQYF. The CDR3, as DNA: TGTGCCAGCAGCTCCCTAGGGGGTTACACCGGTGATCGGACCCAGTACTTC.

The chain carries TRBV19 and TRBJ2-3; TRBD2 matches 9 bases. Germline lookup yields CDR1 LNHDA and CDR2 SQIVND (reference sequence). The CDR3 sequence is 14 residues long. Trimming at V came to 4 bases and at J to 5 bases, leaving 4 bases not matched to a gene. CDR3 nucleotides: TGTGCCAGTAGTAGCGGGAGGGAGGTAGATACGCAGTATTTT. Protein: CASSSGREVDTQYF.